Listed below are T cell receptor beta chains from one sample, sequenced in a study of blood T cell repertoires in COVID-19. The table came from immunoSEQ multiplex PCR; TCRdb's copy has only in-frame clones and leaves some out. The repertoire holds under 300,000 clones, roughly 85% seen once, with 9.5% to 12% in the top ten. Material: peripheral blood. These receptors all come from a woman between 65 and 79 years old with acute or convalescent COVID-19. CDR3s include the opening cysteine and the closing phenylalanine or tryptophan. D genes are given only for firm matches. Clone size is given for some rows only: seen once, a few or many times, or a class if the clone is expanded.

D | size | J | V | CDR3 | DNA
. | . | TRBJ1-5 | TRBV5-1 | CASSLDGDYSNQPQHF | TGCGCCAGCAGCTTGGACGGGGATTATAGCAATCAGCCCCAGCATTTT
. | . | TRBJ2-7 | TRBV24-1 | CATSYGQGYEQYF | TGTGCCACCTCCTATGGGCAGGGCTACGAGCAGTACTTC
. | . | TRBJ1-1 | TRBV6-5 | CASSRGRENTEAFF | TGTGCCAGCTCACGAGGCAGGGAGAACACTGAAGCTTTCTTT
TRBD1 | . | TRBJ1-2 | TRBV2 | CASWDGQAYGYTF | TGTGCCAGCTGGGATGGACAGGCCTATGGCTACACCTTC
. | few | TRBJ2-7 | TRBV7-9 | CASSSSDEQYF | TGTGCCAGCAGCTCCTCCGACGAGCAGTACTTC
. | . | TRBJ1-2 | TRBV5-1 | CASSLGGVGVGYGYTF | TGCGCCAGCAGCTTGGGCGGGGTGGGTGTAGGCTATGGCTACACCTTC
. | . | TRBJ2-7 | TRBV7-8 | CASSRSGEQYF | TGTGCCAGCAGCCGCTCGGGCGAGCAGTACTTC
TRBD2 | few | TRBJ2-1 | TRBV29-1 | CSVEALAGVSNEQFF | TGCAGCGTTGAAGCGCTAGCGGGGGTCTCAAATGAGCAGTTCTTC
TRBD1 | . | TRBJ1-2 | TRBV7-8 | CASSSNRGDYGYTF | TGTGCCAGCAGCTCGAACAGGGGGGACTATGGCTACACCTTC
. | . | TRBJ1-5 | TRBV5-4 | CASSLKGDNQPQHF | TGTGCCAGCAGCTTAAAAGGGGACAATCAGCCCCAGCATTTT
TRBD2 | . | TRBJ2-2 | TRBV5-4 | CASSSGGGELFF | TGTGCCAGCAGCTCGGGGGGCGGGGAGCTGTTTTTT